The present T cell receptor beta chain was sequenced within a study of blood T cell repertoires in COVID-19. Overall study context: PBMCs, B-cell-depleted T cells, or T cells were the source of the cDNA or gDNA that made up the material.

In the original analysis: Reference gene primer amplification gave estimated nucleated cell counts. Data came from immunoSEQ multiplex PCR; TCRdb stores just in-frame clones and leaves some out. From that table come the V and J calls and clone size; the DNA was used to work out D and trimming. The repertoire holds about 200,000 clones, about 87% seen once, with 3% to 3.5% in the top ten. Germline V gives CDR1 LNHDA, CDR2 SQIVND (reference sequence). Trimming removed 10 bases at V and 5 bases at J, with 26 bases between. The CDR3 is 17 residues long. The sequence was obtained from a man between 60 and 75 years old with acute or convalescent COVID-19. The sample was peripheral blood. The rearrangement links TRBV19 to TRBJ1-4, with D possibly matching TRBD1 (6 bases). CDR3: CATSLVGTRAPNEKLFF. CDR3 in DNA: TGTGCCACCTCCCTAGTCGGGACAAGGGCCCCGAATGAAAAACTGTTTTTT.